Shown below are 10 T cell receptor beta chains from a single sample sequenced in a study of CD8+ T cells in alopecia areata. The sample's treatment: oral pan-JAK inhibitor, 5-10 mg twice daily. Extraction of RNA preceded its reverse transcription into cDNA, which served as the sequencing template. Sequencing was performed with immunoSEQ multiplex PCR; in TCRdb, only in-frame clones are kept and a portion is missing. The profile shows fewer than 110,000 clones, 55% to 75% of them singletons. The material was CD8+ T cells sorted from blood, obtained between weeks 55 and 65, from a patient treated with tofacitinib. The receptors originated from a human donor with alopecia areata.

In this sample, this clone turned up a few times. The chain has TRBV7-9 and TRBJ1-6; possibly TRBD1 for D (6 bases). V was cut by 5 bases and J by 8 bases, with 16 bases left in between. CDR1 is SEHNR and CDR2 is FQNEAQ in the germline V gene (reference sequence). This CDR3 has 15 residues. For the CDR3, the DNA is TGTGCCAGCAGCGCCCTGGCGGGGGCTGATTCACCCCTCCACTTT. It specifies CASSALAGADSPLHF.

The chain links TRBV23-1 to TRBJ1-5, with D tentatively TRBD1 (5 bases). Being an ORF, TRBV23-1 has a function that is uncertain. V lost 7 bases and J 3 bases, leaving 25 bases between the germline ends. The CDR3 contains 18 residues. The CDR3 spells CASTETPSRDGHNQPQHF. The DNA for the CDR3 is TGCGCCAGCACCGAAACCCCTTCCCGGGACGGACACAATCAGCCCCAGCATTTT.

This clone was counted a few times. V usage is TRBV7-3 and J usage is TRBJ2-7; possibly TRBD1 for D (6 bases). Germline CDR1 is SGHTA and CDR2 is FQGTGA. V lost 5 bases to trimming and J lost 1 base, with 12 bases between them. The CDR3 length is 14 residues. The chain's CDR3 is CASSRTANSYEQYF. CDR3 sequence (DNA): TGTGCCAGCAGCAGGACAGCCAATTCCTACGAGCAGTACTTC.

The J gene is TRBJ2-2, the V gene TRBV6-5; maybe TRBD1 (5 bases). The CDR3 runs 13 residues. V lost 5 bases and J 4 bases, leaving 8 bases between the germline ends. The V gene's germline CDR1 is MNHEY and CDR2 SVGAGI. Written as DNA, the CDR3 is TGTGCCAGCAGTCCCCAGGGCACCGGGGAGCTGTTTTTT. Amino acids: CASSPQGTGELFF.

The chain has TRBV23-1 and TRBJ1-3, with a weak D call TRBD1 (5 bases). TRBV23-1 is marked as an open reading frame, function uncertain. The CDR3 has 14 residues. V dropped 7 bases and J dropped 0 bases, with 10 bases sitting between them. The CDR3 bases are TGCGCCAGCACCACAGGTTTCTCTGGAAACACCATATATTTT. It translates to CASTTGFSGNTIYF.

The chain has TRBV5-1 and TRBJ1-1; a weak D match, TRBD1 (6 bases). The V gene lost 3 bases and the J gene lost 1 base, with 16 bases spanning the gap. The CDR3 has 16 amino acids. Germline lookup yields CDR1 SGHRS and CDR2 YFSETQ. DNA for the CDR3: TGCGCCAGCAGCTGCCAGTACAGGGAATGGAACACTGAAGCTTTCTTT. As protein: CASSCQYREWNTEAFF. The full variable domain, rest sourced from reference TRBV5-1 and TRBJ1-1, is KAGVTQTPRYLIKTRGQQVTLSCSPISGHRSVSWYQQTPGQGLQFLFEYFSETQRNKGNFPGRFSGRQFSNSRSEMNVSTLELGDSALYLCASSCQYREWNTEAFFGQGTRLTVV.

The gene calls are TRBV30 and TRBJ2-7; D is possibly TRBD2 (5 bases). The CDR3 is made up of 16 amino acids. Trimming removed 2 bases at V and 3 bases at J, with 20 bases between. Per germline, CDR1 GTSNPN and CDR2 SVGIG (reference sequence). This CDR3 reads CAWSPRRGLGSYEQYF. For the CDR3, the DNA is TGTGCCTGGAGTCCCCGCCGGGGTTTGGGGAGCTACGAGCAGTACTTC.

J is TRBJ2-5 and V is TRBV6-9, with TRBD2 matching 8 bases. The DNA end lines up better with TRBJ2-7; the J call may be wrong. Per germline, CDR1 MNHGY and CDR2 SVAAGI. CDR3 size: 16 residues. CDR3: CASSYLSAGDPYEQYF. The CDR3 region has the DNA TGTGCCAGCAGTTATTTATCAGCGGGGGACCCCTACGAGCAGTACTTC.

This clone showed up just a few times. The chain employs TRBV29-1 and TRBJ2-6, with 9 positions matching TRBD1. Trimming at V came to 0 bases and at J to 0 bases, leaving 9 bases not matched to a gene. The CDR3 contains 19 residues. Germline CDR1 and CDR2: SQVTM and ANQGSEA. The CDR3 loop reads CSVEEYRGRGTSGANVLTF. DNA for the CDR3: TGCAGCGTTGAAGAGTACAGGGGGCGGGGGACCTCTGGGGCCAACGTCCTGACTTTC.

V usage is TRBV4-1 and J usage is TRBJ1-5; D gene unclear. V dropped 6 bases and J dropped 4 bases, with 16 bases sitting between them. This CDR3 region has 15 residues. The germline V gene encodes CDR1 MGHRA and CDR2 YSYEKL. The CDR3 sequence: CASSRSVGPNQPQHF. CDR3 DNA: TGCGCCAGCAGTCGGTCGGTAGGGCCGAATCAGCCCCAGCATTTT.